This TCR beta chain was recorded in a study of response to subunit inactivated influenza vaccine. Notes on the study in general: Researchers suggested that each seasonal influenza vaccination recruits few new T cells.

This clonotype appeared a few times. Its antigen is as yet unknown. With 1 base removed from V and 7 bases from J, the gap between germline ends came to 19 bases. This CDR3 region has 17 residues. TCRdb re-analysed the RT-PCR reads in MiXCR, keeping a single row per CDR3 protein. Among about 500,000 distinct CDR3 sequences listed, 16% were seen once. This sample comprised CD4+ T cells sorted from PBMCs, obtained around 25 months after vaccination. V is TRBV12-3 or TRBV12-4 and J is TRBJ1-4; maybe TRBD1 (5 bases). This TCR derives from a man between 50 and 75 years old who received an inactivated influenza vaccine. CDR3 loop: CASSLGVSAGTGEKLFF. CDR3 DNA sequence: TGTGCCAGCAGTTTAGGGGTTTCGGCAGGGACGGGTGAAAAACTGTTTTTT.